The T cell receptor (beta chain) under discussion was sequenced for a study of T-cell reconstitution after alpha-beta-depleted transplantation in children. By its share, this clonotype is large. The antigen is undetermined. As it was prepared, the TCRbeta library received unique molecular identifiers. TCRdb independently ran MiXCR on the PCR reads; one entry per CDR3 protein. The table includes nearly 9,500 distinct CDR3 sequences, around 14% detected once. The V gene lost 1 base and the J gene lost 3 bases, with 10 bases spanning the gap. This CDR3 is built from 16 residues. Study results and limitations: It was newly produced T cells that mostly accounted for T-cell counts and diversity one year after transplant. Several hundred expanded graft clones reportedly supplied alpha-beta T cells about two months after transplant. Some patients' high day-60 TCRbeta diversity was attributed to recipient cells surviving conditioning.

The source was PBMCs, mostly from graft donor cells, collected 60 days after TCRalphabeta/CD19-depleted stem cell transplant. The receptor was derived from a male patient aged 10 to 17 who had a stem cell transplant for acute lymphoblastic leukemia, so the T cells may come from the graft donor. V and J are TRBV12-3 or TRBV12-4 and TRBJ2-6; D may be TRBD1 (6 bases). This chain's CDR3 is CASSLGGGYGANVLTF. The DNA of the CDR3 is TGTGCCAGCAGTTTAGGAGGGGGATATGGGGCCAACGTCCTGACTTTC.